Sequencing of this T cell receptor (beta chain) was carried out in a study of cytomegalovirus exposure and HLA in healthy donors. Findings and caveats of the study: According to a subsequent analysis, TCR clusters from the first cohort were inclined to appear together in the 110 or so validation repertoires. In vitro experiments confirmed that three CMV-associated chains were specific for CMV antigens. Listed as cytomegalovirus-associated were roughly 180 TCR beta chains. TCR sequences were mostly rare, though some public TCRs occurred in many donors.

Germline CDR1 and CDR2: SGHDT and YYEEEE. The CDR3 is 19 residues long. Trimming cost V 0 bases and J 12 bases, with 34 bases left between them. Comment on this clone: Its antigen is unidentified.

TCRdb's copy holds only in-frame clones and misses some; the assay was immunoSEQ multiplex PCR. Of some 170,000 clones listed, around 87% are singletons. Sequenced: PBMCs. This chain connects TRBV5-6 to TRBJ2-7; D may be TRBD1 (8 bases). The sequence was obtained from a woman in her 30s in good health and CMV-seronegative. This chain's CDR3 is CASSLGGGSQGVPGRSVYF. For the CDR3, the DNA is TGTGCCAGCAGCTTGGGGGGGGGATCACAGGGGGTCCCGGGTCGAAGCGTGTACTTC.